This T cell receptor beta chain was sequenced for a study of T cell changes during pregnancy in multiple sclerosis. This CDR3 contains 15 residues. Trimming took 5 bases from V and 4 from J; bases not matched to a gene: 3. Germline loops: CDR1 MDHEN, CDR2 SYDVKM. TCRdb's copy holds only in-frame clones and misses some; the assay was immunoSEQ multiplex PCR. The sample records about 20,000 clones, 70% to 90% being singletons. The clonotype was recovered from a female donor in good health, enrolled as a control in a pregnancy study. This rearrangement joins TRBV28 to TRBJ2-3; 13 bases are shared with TRBD2. The material sequenced was CD8+ T cells from peripheral blood mononuclear cells, taken in the second trimester of pregnancy. CDR3 DNA: TGTGCCAGCAGTCTACTAGCGGGAGGGGCAGATACGCAGTATTTT. The encoded protein is CASSLLAGGADTQYF.